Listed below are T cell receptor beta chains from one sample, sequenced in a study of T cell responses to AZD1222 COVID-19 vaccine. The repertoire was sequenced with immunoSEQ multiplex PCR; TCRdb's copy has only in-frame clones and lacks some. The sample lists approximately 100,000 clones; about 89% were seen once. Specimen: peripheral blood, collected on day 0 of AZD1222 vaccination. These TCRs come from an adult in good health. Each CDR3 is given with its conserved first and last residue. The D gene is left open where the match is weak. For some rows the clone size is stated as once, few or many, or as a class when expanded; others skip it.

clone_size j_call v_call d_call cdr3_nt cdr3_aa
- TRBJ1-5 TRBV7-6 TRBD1 TGTGCCAGCAGCTTAAGACAGGGGAGCAATCAGCCCCAGCATTTT CASSLRQGSNQPQHF
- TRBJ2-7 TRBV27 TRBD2 TGTGCCAGCAGCCCACTAGCGGCCCTCCGGTCGGGAGAGCAGTACTTC CASSPLAALRSGEQYF
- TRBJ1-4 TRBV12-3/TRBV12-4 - TGTGCCAGCAGTTTAGGGTTTAATGAAAAACTGTTTTTT CASSLGFNEKLFF
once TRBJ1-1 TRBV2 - TGTGCCAGCAGGAACACTGAAGCTTTCTTT CASRNTEAFF
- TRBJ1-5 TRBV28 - TGTGCCAGCAGTTTATGGGGTGGGCGTCAGCCCCAGCATTTT CASSLWGGRQPQHF
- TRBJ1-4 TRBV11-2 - TGTGCCAGCAGCTGGGGACCCATGGGGGAACTGTTTTTT CASSWGPMGELFF
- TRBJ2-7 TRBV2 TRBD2 TGTGCCAGTCTCCGGGGGGAGACCTACGAGCAGTACTTC CASLRGETYEQYF
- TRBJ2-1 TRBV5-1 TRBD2 TGCGCCAGCAGCTTGGGACTAGCGGGGAATGAGCAGTTCTTC CASSLGLAGNEQFF
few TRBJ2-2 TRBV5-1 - TGCGCCAGCAGCACCCAGGAGAACACCGGGGAGCTGTTTTTT CASSTQENTGELFF
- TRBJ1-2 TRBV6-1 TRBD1 TGTGCCAGCAGTGAAGCGGTCCAAGGGACAGTTTATGGCTACACCTTC CASSEAVQGTVYGYTF
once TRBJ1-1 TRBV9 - TGTGCCAGCAGCGTAGATGAGCGGAACACTGAAGCTTTCTTT CASSVDERNTEAFF
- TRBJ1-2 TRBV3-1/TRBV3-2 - TGTGCCAGCAGCCACTCCGCCCGGGAAGGGGGACGCTACACCTTC CASSHSAREGGRYTF
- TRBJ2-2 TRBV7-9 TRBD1 TGTGCCAGCAGCTTAGCGGCAGGGGGCTATTCCACCGGGGAGCTGTTTTTT CASSLAAGGYSTGELFF
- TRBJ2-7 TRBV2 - TGTGCCAGCAGTGGGGTGGGGATCTACGAGCAGTACTTC CASSGVGIYEQYF
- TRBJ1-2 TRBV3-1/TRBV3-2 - TGTGCCAGCAGCCAAGACCTCCTAAGGAGCTATGGCTACACCTTC CASSQDLLRSYGYTF